The entry below describes one TCR beta chain. Its antigen is undetermined. Profiled with immunoSEQ multiplex PCR; TCRdb holds only in-frame clones, not every one. Among 95,000 to 150,000 clones listed, under 95% were seen once. The sample comes from a study of T cell responses to AZD1222 COVID-19 vaccine. General study points: Increased Spike-specific TCR breadth and depth were observed after two AZD1222 doses. A mostly white British donor set with more females was recruited, and clonal diversity was possibly underestimated.

Trimming left V 0 bases short and J 2 bases short, with 6 bases between. Germline V gene sequence: CDR1 SGHTS, CDR2 YDEGEE. This CDR3 comprises 13 residues. This clonotype was sampled from an adult in good health. The chain uses TRBV5-8 and TRBJ2-7, with D unresolved. Source: peripheral blood, taken on day 0 of AZD1222 vaccination. The DNA of the CDR3 is TGTGCCAGCAGCTTGGGGGGTCCCTACGAGCAGTACTTC. Its translation is CASSLGGPYEQYF.